This T cell receptor beta chain came from a study of cytomegalovirus exposure and HLA in healthy donors. Study-level results: 164 TCR beta chains were listed as cytomegalovirus-associated.

As concerns this clone: Its antigen is still unknown.

The study ran its PCR with 60 Vbeta and 13 Jbeta primers. Generated by immunoSEQ multiplex PCR, the TCRdb table keeps only in-frame clones and is missing some. The profile covers 160,000 or so clones, with roughly 87% appearing a single time and more than 0.4% taken by the ten largest. The germline V gene has CDR1 GTSNPN and CDR2 SVGIG (reference sequence). V shed 3 bases, J shed 5 bases, and the junction held 9 bases outside the gene matches. The CDR3 contains 15 residues. Sample: PBMCs. The receptor was derived from a woman aged 45 to 65 in good health and CMV-seronegative. The V gene is TRBV30, the J gene TRBJ2-3; 9 nucleotides align to TRBD1. CDR3 DNA sequence: TGTGCCTGGAGGGAGGGACAGGGTAGATTAGATACGCAGTATTTT. Protein: CAWREGQGRLDTQYF.